A single sample is the source of the 9 T cell receptor beta chains below, sequenced in a study of cytomegalovirus exposure and HLA in healthy donors. The PCR ran on 60 Vbeta and 13 Jbeta primers. TCRdb keeps only in-frame clones here, not all; method: immunoSEQ multiplex PCR. The sample holds 160,000 or so clones, roughly 76% seen once. Material: PBMCs. Receptors were obtained from a woman between 18 and 29 years old in good health and CMV-seropositive.

V is TRBV7-6 and J is TRBJ1-6; 11 nucleotides match TRBD1. In germline, CDR1 is SGHVS, CDR2 FNYEAQ. Germline trimming cut 5 bases from V and 4 bases from J; bases unmatched to any gene: 4. This CDR3 comprises 16 residues. The CDR3 nucleotides read TGTGCCAGCAGCCTTGGGACAGGGGGGTATAATTCACCCCTCCACTTT. This gives the protein CASSLGTGGYNSPLHF. Combining the CDR3 with reference TRBV7-6 and TRBJ1-6 gives the whole variable domain GAGVSQSPRYKVTKRGQDVALRCDPISGHVSLYWYRQALGQGPEFLTYFNYEAQQDKSGLPNDRFSAERPEGSISTLTIQRTEQRDSAMYRCASSLGTGGYNSPLHFGNGTRLTVT.

This chain links TRBV6-5 with TRBJ2-7, with 13 positions matching TRBD2. The germline CDR1 and CDR2 sequences are MNHEY and SVGAGI. The CDR3 covers 14 residues. V lost 5 bases, J lost 5 bases, and 3 bases stayed unmatched. The CDR3 nucleotides are TGTGCCAGCAGTGGACTAGCGGGGGAAGACGAGCAGTACTTC. This sequence encodes CASSGLAGEDEQYF.

This chain connects TRBV11-2 to TRBJ2-1; a possible D gene is TRBD1 (6 bases). The V gene lost 5 bases and the J gene lost 4 bases, with 18 bases spanning the gap. The CDR3 contains 16 residues. Per the germline V gene, CDR1 is SGHAT and CDR2 is FQNNGV. The DNA for the CDR3 is TGTGCCAGCAGCCCCCGTGGGGACACTGGGTACAATGAGCAGTTCTTC. This encodes CASSPRGDTGYNEQFF.

The chain joins TRBV5-8 to TRBJ2-7; D call uncertain. From germline, CDR1 is SGHTS and CDR2 YDEGEE. The CDR3 is 14 amino acids. V was pared by 2 bases and J by 0 bases, with 9 bases between. CDR3 sequence (DNA): TGTGCCAGCAGCTTCGATCAGGTCTCCTACGAGCAGTACTTC. Amino acid sequence: CASSFDQVSYEQYF.

The chain recombines TRBV6-5 with TRBJ1-2; D possibly corresponds to TRBD1 (6 bases). From germline, CDR1 is MNHEY and CDR2 SVGAGI. This CDR3 comprises 13 residues. Trimming pared 6 bases from V and 6 bases from J, leaving 14 bases between. CDR3: CASRGTLGHGYTF. In DNA, the CDR3 is TGTGCCAGCAGGGGGACACTTGGACATGGCTACACCTTC.

The rearrangement uses TRBV29-1 and TRBJ2-3; D is unclear. The CDR3 contains 12 residues. Germline V gives CDR1 SQVTM, CDR2 ANQGSEA. Deletions cut 4 bases from V and 0 bases from J, with 5 bases between. Here the CDR3 reads CSVVESTDTQYF. CDR3 DNA: TGCAGCGTTGTTGAGAGCACAGATACGCAGTATTTT.

The J gene is TRBJ2-5, the V gene TRBV29-1; 10 nucleotides line up with TRBD2. Germline V gene sequence: CDR1 SQVTM, CDR2 ANQGSEA. The CDR3 spans 14 residues. J gave up 4 bases and V 6 bases, and 8 bases lay outside the gene matches. CDR3 protein: CSVNPLAGVETQYF. CDR3 nucleotide sequence: TGCAGCGTCAATCCCCTAGCGGGGGTAGAGACCCAGTACTTC.

The chain is built from TRBV27 and TRBJ2-7; 9 bases map to TRBD1. V was pared by 6 bases and J by 5 bases, with 11 bases of the junction left unmatched. CDR3 size: 15 residues. Germline V lookup: CDR1 MNHEY, CDR2 SMNVEV (reference sequence). The CDR3 loop reads CASRDTGTGSHEQYF. Here the CDR3 DNA reads TGTGCCAGCAGGGATACCGGGACAGGGTCCCACGAGCAGTACTTC.

This clone was seen more than once but under ten times. The genes are TRBV19 and TRBJ1-6; the match to TRBD1 covers 9 bases. This CDR3 region has 15 residues. Per the germline V gene, CDR1 is LNHDA and CDR2 is SQIVND (reference sequence). J gave up 7 bases and V 6 bases, and 7 bases lay outside the gene matches. This chain's CDR3 is CASRSRDRANSPLHF. CDR3 coding DNA: TGTGCCAGTAGAAGCCGGGACAGGGCAAATTCACCCCTCCACTTT.